These 9 T cell receptor beta chains were all obtained from the same sample, sequenced in a study of blood T cell repertoires in COVID-19. Method: immunoSEQ multiplex PCR; TCRdb's copy keeps in-frame clones and lacks some. This table holds around 60,000 clones, around 91% found once. Source material: peripheral blood. These TCRs come from a man in his sixties with active COVID-19.

The rearrangement joins TRBV3-1 (or the pseudogene TRBV3-2) to TRBJ1-1; the D gene is possibly TRBD1 (5 bases). The CDR3 has 15 amino acids. V was cut by 4 bases and J by 8 bases, with 20 bases left in between. Per germline, CDR1 LGHDT and CDR2 YNNKEL (reference sequence). The CDR3 DNA follows: TGTGCCAGCAGCCTAAGTTCAGGCGGGGGGACCGAAGCTTTCTTT. It yields the protein CASSLSSGGGTEAFF.

The V and J genes are TRBV28 and TRBJ2-7; tentatively, D is TRBD2 (6 bases). The CDR3 is 15 amino acids. V dropped 8 bases and J dropped 0 bases, with 17 bases sitting between them. Germline-derived CDR1 and CDR2 are MDHEN and SYDVKM. The CDR3 loop reads CASGLPGGSSYEQYF. As DNA, the CDR3 is TGTGCCAGCGGTCTCCCCGGAGGGAGCTCCTACGAGCAGTACTTC.

This clone is a singleton in its sample. V and J are TRBV27 and TRBJ2-6; D is uncertain. The V gene lost 0 bases and the J gene lost 0 bases, with 6 bases spanning the gap. The CDR3 extends over 16 amino acids. Germline V gives CDR1 MNHEY, CDR2 SMNVEV (reference sequence). The CDR3 here is CASSLSPSSGANVLTF. DNA for the CDR3: TGTGCCAGCAGTTTATCTCCGTCCTCTGGGGCCAACGTCCTGACTTTC. Filled out from reference TRBV27 and TRBJ2-6, the complete variable domain reads EAQVTQNPRYLITVTGKKLTVTCSQNMNHEYMSWYRQDPGLGLRQIYYSMNVEVTDKGDVPEGYKVSRKEKRNFPLILESPSPNQTSLYFCASSLSPSSGANVLTFGAGSRLTVL.

The chain joins TRBV6-5 to TRBJ1-1; TRBD1 matches at 8 bases. The V gene end was trimmed by 7 bases and the J gene end by 4 bases; junction bases not matched to a gene: 8. The CDR3 sequence is 14 residues long. Germline V gene lookup returns CDR1 MNHEY and CDR2 SVGAGI. The CDR3 DNA reads TGTGCCAGCAATCGCGTACAGGGGGGCACTGAAGCTTTCTTT. The encoded protein is CASNRVQGGTEAFF.

In DNA form, the CDR3 reads TGTGCCAGCACTTCAGGAGGGAGCTCCTACAATGAGCAGTTCTTC. This gives the protein CASTSGGSSYNEQFF. The chain combines TRBV6-5 with TRBJ2-1, with a possible D match to TRBD2 (6 bases). CDR1 and CDR2 from the germline V gene are MNHEY and SVGAGI. This CDR3 is built from 15 residues. V was shortened by 7 bases and J by 0 bases, with 13 bases between the two germline ends.

This rearrangement joins TRBV7-9 to TRBJ1-2; D is uncertain. The CDR3 runs 14 residues. Trimming took 5 bases from V and 2 from J, leaving 12 bases between them. The germline V gene has CDR1 SEHNR and CDR2 FQNEAQ (reference sequence). CDR3 amino acids: CASSKDSGNYGYTF. The DNA of the CDR3 is TGTGCCAGCAGCAAAGACTCCGGGAACTATGGCTACACCTTC.

The chain links TRBV30 to TRBJ1-1; no reliable D call. The CDR3 runs 12 residues. V lost 5 bases and J lost 0, with 7 bases in between. Per the germline V gene, CDR1 is GTSNPN and CDR2 is SVGIG (reference sequence). The CDR3 DNA reads as TGTGCCTGGTGGGCCGTGAACACTGAAGCTTTCTTT. Encoded protein: CAWWAVNTEAFF.

Points on this clone: The same CDR3 can be traced to other DNA sequences in this sample. V and J are TRBV19 and TRBJ1-4, with no clear D. In germline, CDR1 is LNHDA, CDR2 SQIVND (reference sequence). V shed 4 bases and J shed 0 bases, with 12 bases lying between them. This CDR3 region has 16 residues. CDR3 region: CASSRRQPPTNEKLFF. The CDR3 DNA reads TGTGCCAGTAGTAGACGACAACCTCCAACTAATGAAAAACTGTTTTTT.

This clone has more than one count but fewer than ten. The rearrangement uses TRBV5-5 and TRBJ1-5; D not certain. The CDR3 loop spans 14 amino acids. With 1 base removed from V and 8 bases from J, the gap between germline ends came to 13 bases. Germline-derived CDR1 and CDR2 are SGHKS and YYEKEE (reference sequence). The CDR3 loop is CASSLPAGSEPQHF. CDR3 bases: TGTGCCAGCAGCTTGCCGGCGGGTTCTGAGCCCCAGCATTTT. Supplemented by reference TRBV5-5 and TRBJ1-5, the full variable domain reads DAGVTQSPTHLIKTRGQQVTLRCSPISGHKSVSWYQQVLGQGPQFIFQYYEKEERGRGNFPDRFSARQFPNYSSELNVNALLLGDSALYLCASSLPAGSEPQHFGDGTRLSIL.